These T cell receptor beta chains were read from a single sample in a study of blood T cell repertoires in COVID-19. Sequenced by immunoSEQ multiplex PCR; TCRdb stores in-frame clones only, minus some. The data show around 240,000 clones, with around 84% seen just once and around 1.5% held by the top ten. Source material: peripheral blood. The receptor set was obtained from a middle-aged woman who had recovered from COVID-19. Both conserved end residues are part of each CDR3.

TRBV2	TRBJ1-2	CASRATGVYGYTF
TRBV19	TRBJ1-5	CASRDMDQPQHF
TRBV11-3	TRBJ2-2	CASSNPMGRNTGELFF
TRBV21-1	TRBJ2-7	CASSTGTAKNISIYEQYF
TRBV10-3	TRBJ1-1	CAISSRAATEAFF
TRBV2	TRBJ1-2	CASSEGIGGVIGYGYTF
TRBV13	TRBJ1-3	CASSLNGLFGAISGNTIYF
TRBV12-3/TRBV12-4	TRBJ2-1	CASSSLRAGEQFF
TRBV5-1	TRBJ2-3	CASSLDTSTDTQYF
TRBV19	TRBJ2-7	CASSNTQGARYEQYF
TRBV7-2	TRBJ1-2	CASSLVNLGTVNYGYTF
TRBV7-2	TRBJ1-4	CASSLALSGEKLFF
TRBV18	TRBJ1-1	CASSPQGPFATFNTEAFF
TRBV7-2	TRBJ1-6	CASSLGSGVSPLHF
TRBV19	TRBJ1-5	CASSIPQNQPQHF
TRBV11-3	TRBJ1-6	CASSLRSYNSPLHF
TRBV5-4	TRBJ2-1	CASSPTSGAHNEQFF
TRBV3-1/TRBV3-2	TRBJ1-5	CASSQGGQNQPQHF
TRBV6-5	TRBJ1-1	CASRSGSTEAFF
TRBV5-1	TRBJ1-2	CASSLATEVAGYTF
TRBV10-3	TRBJ1-1	CAISPGGRETEAFF
TRBV7-8	TRBJ2-7	CASSPGEGEQYF
TRBV28	TRBJ1-6	CASSQQEFYSPLHF
TRBV4-2	TRBJ1-1	CASSPPREGTEAFF
TRBV28	TRBJ1-4	CASSRQPGQGSVSNEKLFF
TRBV5-1	TRBJ2-7	CASSATSSTGSYEQYF
TRBV5-1	TRBJ2-7	CASSLIERGDYEQYF
TRBV7-9	TRBJ1-1	CASSFGQVANTEAFF
TRBV19	TRBJ1-4	CASSTGRGNEKLFF
TRBV19	TRBJ2-1	CASSTQKQGRYNEQFF
TRBV5-4	TRBJ1-3	CASSQGQAVGSGNTIYF
TRBV9	TRBJ2-3	CASSVVGRPDTQYF
TRBV28	TRBJ1-6	CASNLVRGPSYNSPLHF
TRBV5-6	TRBJ2-7	CASSLPGQLYEQYF
TRBV9	TRBJ2-5	CASSVGPSGGQETQYF
TRBV20-1	TRBJ1-1	CSGAQGAEAFF
TRBV4-3	TRBJ1-3	CASSHGTGYGNTIYF
TRBV9	TRBJ1-2	CASSAHTPGTGIDYGYTF
TRBV12-5	TRBJ2-1	CASGLGTSNFDEQFF
TRBV9	TRBJ1-5	CASSVAAGSNQPQHF
TRBV25-1	TRBJ2-5	CASSEGQDIETQYF
TRBV2	TRBJ2-7	CASSDVQAYEQYF
TRBV21-1	TRBJ2-2	CASSNTENTGELFF
TRBV5-1	TRBJ1-4	CASSDGGPGDEKLFF